The 15 T cell receptor beta chains listed next were all sequenced from one sample in a study of T cells after yellow fever vaccination. A single record per CDR3 protein comes from TCRdb applying MiXCR to the 5' RACE reads. Among about 74,000 distinct CDR3 sequences listed, approximately 6.9% were seen once. Sample: CD8+ T cells sorted from PBMCs, taken roughly 5 days after the first yellow fever vaccination. These receptors were collected from a young man who received the YFV17D yellow fever vaccine.

The rearrangement uses TRBV20-1 and TRBJ1-5; no reliable D call. The germline V and J ends were trimmed by 6 bases and 0 bases, with 12 bases remaining between them. Germline lookup yields CDR1 DFQATT and CDR2 SNEGSKA (reference sequence). The CDR3 has 14 residues. This CDR3 reads CSASDAVSNQPQHF. The CDR3 DNA follows: TGCAGTGCCTCGGACGCCGTTAGCAATCAGCCCCAGCATTTT.

V usage is TRBV12-3 or TRBV12-4 and J usage is TRBJ2-2; TRBD2 matches at 8 bases. The CDR3 totals 12 residues. J gave up 10 bases and V 6 bases, and 4 bases lay outside the gene matches. The CDR3 region is CASRLGGAELFF. CDR3 bases: TGTGCCAGCAGACTCGGGGGGGCGGAGCTGTTTTTT.

This clonotype has more than one count but fewer than ten. This chain connects TRBV21-1 to TRBJ2-3; no DNA check was done on the table's D call, TRBD1. TRBV21-1 is marked as a pseudogene. The CDR3 is made up of 17 amino acids. The CDR3 DNA reads TGTGCCAGCAGCAAAGCGCTTACAGGAAGGAGGACAGATACGCAGTATTTT. Its protein product is CASSKALTGRRTDTQYF.

J is TRBJ2-1 and V is TRBV5-6; TRBD1 aligns across 7 bases. Looked up from germline, CDR1 is SGHDT and CDR2 is YYEEEE. The CDR3 is made up of 15 amino acids. Trimming at V came to 4 bases and at J to 3 bases, leaving 7 bases not matched to a gene. The CDR3 nucleotides are TGTGCCAGCAGCCCTGGGACAGTCAACTACAATGAGCAGTTCTTC. It codes for CASSPGTVNYNEQFF.

Many counts were recorded for this clonotype. The chain links TRBV23-1 to TRBJ2-7; D is unresolved. TRBV23-1 is an ORF, and what it does is uncertain. This CDR3 comprises 11 residues. V shed 4 bases and J shed 6 bases, with 7 bases lying between them. CDR3 amino acids: CASSRWAEQYV. In nucleotides, the CDR3 is TGCGCCAGCAGTCGGTGGGCCGAGCAGTACGTC.

This clonotype was found a few times. Given the absence of the conserved phenylalanine or tryptophan at the CDR3 end, a read error is likely. The limits of the CDR3 on the DNA are not certain, so only TCRdb's listed CDR3 is given. The chain links TRBV7-2 to TRBJ2-3; the table's D call, TRBD1, was not checked against the DNA. The CDR3 sequence runs 9 residues, both termini included. Per the germline V gene, CDR1 is SGHTA and CDR2 is FQGNSA. CDR3 region: CASSPPGGS.

V is TRBV7-9 and J is TRBJ1-2; weak D call: TRBD1 (5 bases). CDR1 is SEHNR, CDR2 FQNEAQ, per germline (reference sequence). This CDR3 is built from 13 residues. Trimming pared 5 bases from V and 8 bases from J, leaving 15 bases between. CDR3 nucleotides: TGTGCCAGCAGCCCCCGGGGGGTAGAGGGCTACACCTTC. Protein: CASSPRGVEGYTF.

The rearrangement uses TRBV4-1 and TRBJ2-3; TRBD1 matches 7 bases. Germline V gene sequence: CDR1 MGHRA, CDR2 YSYEKL. Germline trimming cut 4 bases from V and 2 bases from J; bases unmatched to any gene: 6. CDR3 length: 15 amino acids. The CDR3 nucleotides are TGCGCCAGCAGCCCCCAGACAGGGCTCACAGATACGCAGTATTTT. It is translated as CASSPQTGLTDTQYF.

There are many counts of this clonotype. The gene calls are TRBV5-6 and TRBJ2-1; either TRBD1 or TRBD2 may supply D (6 bases each). Germline V CDR1 and CDR2: SGHDT, YYEEEE. There are 16 residues in the CDR3. Trimming took 0 bases from V and 2 from J, leaving 12 bases between them. The CDR3 nucleotides are TGTGCCAGCAGCTTGGCTCGGGGGCGAACCTACAATGAGCAGTTCTTC. As protein: CASSLARGRTYNEQFF.

This clonotype was observed a handful of times. This rearrangement joins TRBV7-2 to TRBJ2-7; D is undetermined. In germline, CDR1 is SGHTA, CDR2 FQGNSA. Trimming left V 1 base short and J 4 bases short, with 14 bases between. This CDR3 region has 15 residues. The CDR3 here is CASSLVGVSSYEQYF. In DNA, the CDR3 is TGTGCCAGCAGCTTAGTGGGCGTCAGTTCTTACGAGCAGTACTTC.

This clonotype was found a few times. This chain joins TRBV4-1 and TRBJ2-3, with D possibly TRBD2 on 6 matching bases. CDR1 and CDR2 (germline): MGHRA, YSYEKL. The germline V and J ends were trimmed by 2 bases and 12 bases, with 27 bases remaining between them. CDR3 length equals 17 residues. The CDR3 loop reads CASSQSSTTRLVNNQYF. CDR3 nucleotide sequence: TGCGCCAGCAGCCAATCATCCACAACGAGACTAGTGAACAACCAGTATTTT.

The gene calls are TRBV5-8 and TRBJ2-1; 7 bases fit TRBD2. The CDR3 consists of 13 residues. Germline V gene data show CDR1 as SGHTS and CDR2 as YDEGEE. V dropped 4 bases and J dropped 6; count of bases not matched to a gene: 4. The chain's CDR3 is CASSPGTINEQFF. DNA of the CDR3: TGTGCCAGCAGCCCAGGGACTATCAATGAGCAGTTCTTC.

This clonotype has a count of ten or more. This chain joins TRBV5-4 and TRBJ2-7; the D gene is possibly TRBD2 (6 bases). Germline V gene lookup returns CDR1 SGHNT and CDR2 YYREEE (reference sequence). V lost 0 bases and J lost 7, with 14 bases in between. This CDR3 contains 14 residues. The CDR3 sequence: CASSLGVSAGEQYF. DNA of the CDR3: TGTGCCAGCAGCTTGGGGGTCTCCGCGGGGGAGCAGTACTTC. Full variable domain (rest looked up from reference TRBV5-4 and TRBJ2-7): ETGVTQSPTHLIKTRGQQVTLRCSSQSGHNTVSWYQQALGQGPQFIFQYYREEENGRGNFPPRFSGLQFPNYSSELNVNALELDDSALYLCASSLGVSAGEQYFGPGTRLTVT.

CDR3 sequence reads: CASSHRGGTGDTQYF. CDR3 DNA: TGTGCCAGCAGCCACCGGGGGGGTACTGGAGATACGCAGTATTTT. The chain combines TRBV3-1 with TRBJ2-3, with 8 bases matching TRBD2. V dropped 3 bases and J dropped 5; count of bases not matched to a gene: 7. CDR3 length equals 15 residues. Per germline, CDR1 LGHDT and CDR2 YNNKEL (reference sequence).

This clonotype has ten or more counts. The J gene is TRBJ1-1, the V gene TRBV5-1; 7 bases are shared with TRBD1. V was clipped by 4 bases and J by 5 bases; unmatched bases: 14. The germline CDR1 and CDR2 sequences are SGHRS and YFSETQ. This CDR3 comprises 16 residues. CDR3 DNA sequence: TGCGCCAGCAGCGCATCCAGGGGGTTCAGGGCGACTGAAGCTTTCTTT. This translates into CASSASRGFRATEAFF.